This T cell receptor beta chain appears in the sequencing data of a study of T cell changes during pregnancy in multiple sclerosis. Method: immunoSEQ multiplex PCR; TCRdb's copy keeps in-frame clones and lacks some. The data show more than 50,000 clones, more than 85% seen once. Germline V gene sequence: CDR1 MGHRA, CDR2 YSYEKL. Trimming removed 4 bases from V and 7 bases from J, with 7 bases in between. The CDR3 runs to 12 residues. The sample in question was peripheral blood, obtained before pregnancy. The chain joins TRBV4-1 to TRBJ2-2; unclear D gene. The clonotype was recovered from a female donor with multiple sclerosis, enrolled in a pregnancy study. DNA for the CDR3: TGCGCCAGCAGCCTCCCCGTCGGGGAGCTGTTTTTT. Translation gives CASSLPVGELFF.